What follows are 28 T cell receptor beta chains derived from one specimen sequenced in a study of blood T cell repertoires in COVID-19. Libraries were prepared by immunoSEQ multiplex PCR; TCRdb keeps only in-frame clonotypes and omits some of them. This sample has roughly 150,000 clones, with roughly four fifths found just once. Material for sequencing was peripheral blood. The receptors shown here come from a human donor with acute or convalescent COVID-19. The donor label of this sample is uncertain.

Here the CDR3 DNA reads TGTGCCAGCAGTTACTCCTGGCAGAATCACTATGGCTACACCTTC. As protein: CASSYSWQNHYGYTF. The chain recombines TRBV6-5 with TRBJ1-2, with unresolved D. The CDR3 is 15 residues long. Germline V gives CDR1 MNHEY, CDR2 SVGAGI. The ends were cut back, 0 bases at V and 3 bases at J, with 11 bases in the middle.

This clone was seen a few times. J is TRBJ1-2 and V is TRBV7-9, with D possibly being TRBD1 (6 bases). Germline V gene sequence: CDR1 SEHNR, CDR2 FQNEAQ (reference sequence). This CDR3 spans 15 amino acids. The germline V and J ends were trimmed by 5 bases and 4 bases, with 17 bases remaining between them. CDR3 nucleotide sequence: TGTGCCAGCAGCGATACTGGACAGTCCTCCTATGGCTACACCTTC. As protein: CASSDTGQSSYGYTF.

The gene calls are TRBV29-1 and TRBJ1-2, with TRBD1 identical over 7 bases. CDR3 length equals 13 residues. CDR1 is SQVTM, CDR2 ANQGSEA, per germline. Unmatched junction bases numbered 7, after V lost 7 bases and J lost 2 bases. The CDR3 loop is CSAKTGKNYGYTF. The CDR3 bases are TGCAGCGCTAAGACAGGGAAAAACTATGGCTACACCTTC.

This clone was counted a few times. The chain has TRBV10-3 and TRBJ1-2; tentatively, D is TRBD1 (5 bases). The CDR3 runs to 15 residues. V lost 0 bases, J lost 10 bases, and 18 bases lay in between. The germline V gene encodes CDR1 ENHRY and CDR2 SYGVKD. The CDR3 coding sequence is TGTGCCATCAGTGAGTCGATAGGGCAGGGCTTCCTCTACACCTTC. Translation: CAISESIGQGFLYTF.

CDR3 residues: CASSYSKAGGTDTQYF. The CDR3 coding sequence is TGTGCCAGCAGTTACTCGAAGGCAGGGGGAACAGATACGCAGTATTTT. The rearrangement links TRBV6-5 to TRBJ2-3; 7 bases line up with TRBD1. Unmatched junction bases numbered 6, after V lost 0 bases and J lost 3 bases. Germline loops: CDR1 MNHEY, CDR2 SVGAGI. CDR3 length equals 16 residues.

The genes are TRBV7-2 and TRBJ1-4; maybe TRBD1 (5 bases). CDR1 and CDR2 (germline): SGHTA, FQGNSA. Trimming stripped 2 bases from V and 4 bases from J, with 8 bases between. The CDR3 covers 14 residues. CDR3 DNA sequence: TGTGCCAGCAGCTTAATGGGGGGTAATGAAAAACTGTTTTTT. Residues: CASSLMGGNEKLFF. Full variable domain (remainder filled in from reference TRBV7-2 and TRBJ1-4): GAGVSQSPSNKVTEKGKDVELRCDPISGHTALYWYRQSLGQGLEFLIYFQGNSAPDKSGLPSDRFSAERTGGSVSTLTIQRTQQEDSAVYLCASSLMGGNEKLFFGSGTQLSVL.

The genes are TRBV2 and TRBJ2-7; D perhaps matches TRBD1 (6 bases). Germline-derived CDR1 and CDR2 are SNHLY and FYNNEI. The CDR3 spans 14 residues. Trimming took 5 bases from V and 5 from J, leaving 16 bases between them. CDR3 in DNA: TGTGCCAGCAGTAAGGACAGCCCCACGAACGAGCAGTACTTC. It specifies CASSKDSPTNEQYF.

The CDR3 DNA reads as TGTGCCAGCAATGACCTGAAGGGTCCAGGGATGGATACGCAGTATTTT. It encodes CASNDLKGPGMDTQYF. The rearrangement uses TRBV9 and TRBJ2-3; D possibly corresponds to TRBD1 (5 bases). The V gene lost 6 bases and the J gene lost 6 bases, with 23 bases spanning the gap. In germline, CDR1 is SGDLS, CDR2 YYNGEE. This CDR3 region has 16 residues.

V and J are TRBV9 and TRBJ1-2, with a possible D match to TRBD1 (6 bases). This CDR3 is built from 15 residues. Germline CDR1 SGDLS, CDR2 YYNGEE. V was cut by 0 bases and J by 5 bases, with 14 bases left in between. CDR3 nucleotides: TGTGCCAGCAGCGTAGGGCGGGGGGCGTCGTATGGCTACACCTTC. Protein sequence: CASSVGRGASYGYTF.

CDR3 DNA sequence: TGTGCCAGCAGCTTAGAAGTCAGGAACGGGGAGCTGTTTTTT. Translating gives CASSLEVRNGELFF. The rearrangement joins TRBV7-9 to TRBJ2-2, with no clear D. The V and J ends lost 1 base and 7 bases respectively, with 10 bases between them. This CDR3 contains 14 residues. The germline V gene encodes CDR1 SEHNR and CDR2 FQNEAQ (reference sequence).

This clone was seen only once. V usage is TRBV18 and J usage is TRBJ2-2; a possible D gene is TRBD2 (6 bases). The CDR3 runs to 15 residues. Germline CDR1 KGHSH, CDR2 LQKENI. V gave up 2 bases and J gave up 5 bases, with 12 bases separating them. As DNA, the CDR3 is TGTGCCAGCTCACCAATCGGGAGTGGGACCGGGGAGCTGTTTTTT. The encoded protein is CASSPIGSGTGELFF.

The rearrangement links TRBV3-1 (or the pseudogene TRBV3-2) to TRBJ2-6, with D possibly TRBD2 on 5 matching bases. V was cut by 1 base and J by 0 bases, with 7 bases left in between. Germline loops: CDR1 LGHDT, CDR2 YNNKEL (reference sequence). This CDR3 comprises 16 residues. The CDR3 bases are TGTGCCAGCAGCCAAGCGGCGGGCTCTGGGGCCAACGTCCTGACTTTC. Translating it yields CASSQAAGSGANVLTF.

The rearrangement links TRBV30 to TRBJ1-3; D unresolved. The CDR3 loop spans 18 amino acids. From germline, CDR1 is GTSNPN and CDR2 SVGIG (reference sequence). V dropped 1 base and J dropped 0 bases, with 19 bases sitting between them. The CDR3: CAWSAEVAVRLSGNTIYF. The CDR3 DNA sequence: TGTGCCTGGAGTGCGGAGGTGGCGGTGCGACTCTCTGGAAACACCATATATTTT.

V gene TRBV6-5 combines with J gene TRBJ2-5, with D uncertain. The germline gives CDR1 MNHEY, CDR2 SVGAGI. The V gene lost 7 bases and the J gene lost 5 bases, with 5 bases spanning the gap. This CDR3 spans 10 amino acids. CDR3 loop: CASTEETQYF. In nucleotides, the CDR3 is TGTGCCAGCACCGAGGAGACCCAGTACTTC.

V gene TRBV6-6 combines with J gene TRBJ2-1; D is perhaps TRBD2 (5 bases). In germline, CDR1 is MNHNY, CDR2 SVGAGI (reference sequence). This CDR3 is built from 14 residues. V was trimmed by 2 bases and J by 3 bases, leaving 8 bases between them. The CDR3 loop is CASSYNGLYNEQFF. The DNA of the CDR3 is TGTGCCAGCAGTTACAATGGACTCTACAATGAGCAGTTCTTC.

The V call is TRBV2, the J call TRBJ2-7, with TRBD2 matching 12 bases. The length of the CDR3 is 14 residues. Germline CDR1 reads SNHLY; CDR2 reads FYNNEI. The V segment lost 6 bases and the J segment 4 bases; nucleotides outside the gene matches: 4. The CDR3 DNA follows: TGTGCCAGCAGCGGGCTAGCGGGGGGGTACGAGCAGTACTTC. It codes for CASSGLAGGYEQYF.

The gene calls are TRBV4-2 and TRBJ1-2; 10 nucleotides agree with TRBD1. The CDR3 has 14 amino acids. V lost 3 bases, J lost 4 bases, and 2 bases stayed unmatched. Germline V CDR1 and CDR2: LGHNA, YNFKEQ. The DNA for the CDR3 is TGTGCCAGCAGCCAGGGACAGGGGAGCTATGGCTACACCTTC. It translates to CASSQGQGSYGYTF.

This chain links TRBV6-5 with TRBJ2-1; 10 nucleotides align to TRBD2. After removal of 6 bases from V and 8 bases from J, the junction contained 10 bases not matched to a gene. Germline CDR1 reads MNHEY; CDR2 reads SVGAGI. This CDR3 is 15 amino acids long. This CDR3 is CASSRRGLAIDEQFF. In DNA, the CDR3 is TGTGCCAGCAGCCGGAGGGGACTAGCGATCGATGAGCAGTTCTTC.

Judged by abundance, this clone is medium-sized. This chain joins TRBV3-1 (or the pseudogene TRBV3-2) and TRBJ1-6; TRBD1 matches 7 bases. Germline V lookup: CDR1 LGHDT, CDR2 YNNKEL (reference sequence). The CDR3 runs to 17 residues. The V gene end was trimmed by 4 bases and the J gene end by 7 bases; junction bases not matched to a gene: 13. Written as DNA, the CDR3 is TGTGCCAGCAGCCCCAGGAGCCTCGGGACAGTCAATTCACCCCTCCACTTT. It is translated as CASSPRSLGTVNSPLHF.

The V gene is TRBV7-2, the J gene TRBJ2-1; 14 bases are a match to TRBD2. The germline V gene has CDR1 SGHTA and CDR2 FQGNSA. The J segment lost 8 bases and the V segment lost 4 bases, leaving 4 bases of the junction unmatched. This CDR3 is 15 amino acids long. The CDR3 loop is CASSSRLAGGDEQFF. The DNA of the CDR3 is TGTGCCAGCAGCTCCCGACTAGCGGGGGGGGATGAGCAGTTCTTC.

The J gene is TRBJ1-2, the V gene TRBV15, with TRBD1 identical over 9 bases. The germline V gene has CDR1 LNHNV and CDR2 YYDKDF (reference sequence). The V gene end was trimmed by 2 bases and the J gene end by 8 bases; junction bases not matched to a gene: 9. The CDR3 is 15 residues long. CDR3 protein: CATSRTTQGAGGYTF. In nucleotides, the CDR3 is TGTGCCACCAGCAGAACCACACAGGGGGCGGGAGGCTACACCTTC. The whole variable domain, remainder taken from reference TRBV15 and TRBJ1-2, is DAMVIQNPRYQVTQFGKPVTLSCSQTLNHNVMYWYQQKSSQAPKLLFHYYDKDFNNEADTPDNFQSRRPNTSFCFLDIRSPGLGDTAMYLCATSRTTQGAGGYTFGSGTRLTVV.

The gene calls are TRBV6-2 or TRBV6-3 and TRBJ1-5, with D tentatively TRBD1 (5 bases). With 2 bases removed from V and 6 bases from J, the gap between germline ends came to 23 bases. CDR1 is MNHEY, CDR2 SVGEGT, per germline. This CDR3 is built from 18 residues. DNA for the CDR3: TGTGCCAGCAGTTACGGCCCCCTGTCAGGGTCTGTGGGTCAGCCCCAGCATTTT. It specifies CASSYGPLSGSVGQPQHF.

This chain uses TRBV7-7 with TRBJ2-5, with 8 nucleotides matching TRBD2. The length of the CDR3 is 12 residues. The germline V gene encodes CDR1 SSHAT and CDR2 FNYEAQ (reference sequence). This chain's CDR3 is CASGAIGETQYF. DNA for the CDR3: TGTGCTAGCGGGGCCATTGGCGAGACCCAGTACTTC.

CDR3 amino acids: CAWTARGGSVYGYTF. Here the CDR3 DNA reads TGTGCCTGGACCGCCCGGGGGGGCTCGGTTTATGGCTACACCTTC. The chain couples TRBV30 to TRBJ1-2; a possible D gene is TRBD1 (6 bases). The CDR3 is made up of 15 amino acids. Germline CDR1 is GTSNPN and CDR2 is SVGIG (reference sequence). V was shortened by 4 bases and J by 5 bases, with 20 bases between the two germline ends.

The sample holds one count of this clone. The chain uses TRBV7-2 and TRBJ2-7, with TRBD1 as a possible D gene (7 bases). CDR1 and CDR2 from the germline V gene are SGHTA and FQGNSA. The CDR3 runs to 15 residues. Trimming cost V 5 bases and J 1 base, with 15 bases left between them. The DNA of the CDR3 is TGTGCCAGCAGCCGTTCGGCAGGGGGGTCCTACGAGCAGTACTTC. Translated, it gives CASSRSAGGSYEQYF.

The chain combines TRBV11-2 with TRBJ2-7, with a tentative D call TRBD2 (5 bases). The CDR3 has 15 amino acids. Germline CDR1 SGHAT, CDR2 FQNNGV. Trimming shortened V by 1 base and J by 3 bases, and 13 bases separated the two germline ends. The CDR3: CASSLARVGSYEQYF. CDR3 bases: TGTGCCAGCAGCTTAGCCCGGGTGGGGAGCTACGAGCAGTACTTC.

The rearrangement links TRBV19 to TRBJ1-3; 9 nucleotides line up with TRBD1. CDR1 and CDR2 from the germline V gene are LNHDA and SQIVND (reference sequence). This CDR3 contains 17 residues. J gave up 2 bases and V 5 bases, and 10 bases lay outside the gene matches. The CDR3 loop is CASSVTGTGRPGNTIYF. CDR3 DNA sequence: TGTGCCAGTAGTGTTACCGGGACAGGGAGGCCTGGAAACACCATATATTTT. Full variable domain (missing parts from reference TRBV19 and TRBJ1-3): DGGITQSPKYLFRKEGQNVTLSCEQNLNHDAMYWYRQDPGQGLRLIYYSQIVNDFQKGDIAEGYSVSREKKESFPLTVTSAQKNPTAFYLCASSVTGTGRPGNTIYFGEGSWLTVV.

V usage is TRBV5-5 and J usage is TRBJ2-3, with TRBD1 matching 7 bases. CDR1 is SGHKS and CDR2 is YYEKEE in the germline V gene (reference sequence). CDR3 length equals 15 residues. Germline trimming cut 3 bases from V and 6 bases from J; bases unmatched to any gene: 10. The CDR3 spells CASSSQGRSRDTQYF. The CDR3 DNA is TGTGCCAGCAGCTCACAGGGGAGAAGTCGGGATACGCAGTATTTT.